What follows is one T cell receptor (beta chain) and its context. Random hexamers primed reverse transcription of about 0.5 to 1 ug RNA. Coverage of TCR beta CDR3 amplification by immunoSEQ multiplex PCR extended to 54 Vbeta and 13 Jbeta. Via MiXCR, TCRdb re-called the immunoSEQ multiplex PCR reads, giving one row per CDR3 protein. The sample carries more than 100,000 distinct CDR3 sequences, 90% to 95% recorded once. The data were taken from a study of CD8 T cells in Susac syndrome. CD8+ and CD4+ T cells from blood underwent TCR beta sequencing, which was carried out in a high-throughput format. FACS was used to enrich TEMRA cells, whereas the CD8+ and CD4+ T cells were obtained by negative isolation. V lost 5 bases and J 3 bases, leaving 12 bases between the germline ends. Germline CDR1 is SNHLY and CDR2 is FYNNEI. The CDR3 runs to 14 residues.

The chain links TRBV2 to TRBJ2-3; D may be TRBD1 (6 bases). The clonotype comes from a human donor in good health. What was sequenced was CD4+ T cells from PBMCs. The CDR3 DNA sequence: TGTGCCAGCAGTCGTCAAACAGGGACAGATACGCAGTATTTT. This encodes CASSRQTGTDTQYF.